This T cell receptor beta chain is from a study of T cells of healthy individuals (dated by TCRdb to 2016 to 2018). CDR1 is given as MNHEY and CDR2 as SMNVEV, both from the germline V gene (reference sequence). After removal of 5 bases from V and 2 bases from J, the junction retains 9 bases not matched to a gene. From cysteine to phenylalanine, the CDR3 is 16 amino acids long. Only the CDR3 part of the read is kept: 48 bases, read in frame from the first base. The receptor library was made with 5' RACE. Sequencing instrument: Illumina MiSeq. The public reads were reanalyzed by TCRdb: fastp trimming at Q25, MiXCR alignment, in-frame beta chains only. Entries are consolidated by CDR3 protein sequence, retaining the most common genes and DNA. A total of 100,000 or so distinct CDR3 sequences appear in this sample, 17% of them only once. The ten largest clones take up around 6.5% of the sample. This clonotype has at least ten counts. This receptor's antigen is unknown. No per-base quality is available; no much larger clone lies one base away.

This chain is built from TRBV27 and TRBJ1-5; the junction holds 7 bases that match TRBD1. The TCR was taken from a human donor in good health. The nucleotide sequence reads as follows: TGTGCCAGCAGTCAAGGGGGGACAGTCCGCAATCAGCCCCAGCATTTT. It translates to CASSQGGTVRNQPQHF.